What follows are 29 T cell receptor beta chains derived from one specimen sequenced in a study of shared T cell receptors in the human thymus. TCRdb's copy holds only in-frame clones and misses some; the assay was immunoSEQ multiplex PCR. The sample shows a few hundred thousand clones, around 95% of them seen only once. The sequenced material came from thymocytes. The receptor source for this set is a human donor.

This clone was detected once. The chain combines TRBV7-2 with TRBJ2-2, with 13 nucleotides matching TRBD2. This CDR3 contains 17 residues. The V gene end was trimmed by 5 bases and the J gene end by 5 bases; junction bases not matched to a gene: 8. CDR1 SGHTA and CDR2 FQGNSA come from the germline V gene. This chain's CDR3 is CASSPIGLAGATGELFF. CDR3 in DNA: TGTGCCAGCAGCCCTATCGGACTAGCGGGAGCTACCGGGGAGCTGTTTTTT. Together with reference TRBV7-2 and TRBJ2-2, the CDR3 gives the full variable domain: GAGVSQSPSNKVTEKGKDVELRCDPISGHTALYWYRQSLGQGLEFLIYFQGNSAPDKSGLPSDRFSAERTGGSVSTLTIQRTQQEDSAVYLCASSPIGLAGATGELFFGEGSRLTVL.

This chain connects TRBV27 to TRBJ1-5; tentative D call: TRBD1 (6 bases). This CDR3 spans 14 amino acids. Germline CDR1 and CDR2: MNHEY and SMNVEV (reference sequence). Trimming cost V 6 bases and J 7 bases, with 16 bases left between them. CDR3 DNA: TGTGCCAGCAGCTTCAGTGGGACAACGCAGCCCCAGCATTTT. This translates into CASSFSGTTQPQHF.

CDR3 in DNA: TGTGCCAGCAGTTACTCGGGGGTGGAGACTGAAGCTTTCTTT. Protein sequence: CASSYSGVETEAFF. The chain has TRBV6-5 and TRBJ1-1, with D tentatively TRBD1 (5 bases). Trimming pared 0 bases from V and 5 bases from J, leaving 10 bases between. CDR3 length equals 14 residues. CDR1 and CDR2 from the germline V gene are MNHEY and SVGAGI.

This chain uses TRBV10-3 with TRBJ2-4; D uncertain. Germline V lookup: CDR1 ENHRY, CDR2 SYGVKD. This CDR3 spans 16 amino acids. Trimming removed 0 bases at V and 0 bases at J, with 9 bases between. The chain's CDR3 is CAISESDGLAKNIQYF. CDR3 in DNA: TGTGCCATCAGTGAGTCTGACGGCTTAGCCAAAAACATTCAGTACTTC.

Here the CDR3 DNA reads TGTGCCAGCAGTTTAGGGACGTTTAGTTTTCGCTACACCTTC. This encodes CASSLGTFSFRYTF. J is TRBJ1-2 and V is TRBV28; a possible D gene is TRBD1 (5 bases). This CDR3 has 14 residues. V was pared by 2 bases and J by 9 bases, with 16 bases between. CDR1 is MDHEN and CDR2 is SYDVKM in the germline V gene.

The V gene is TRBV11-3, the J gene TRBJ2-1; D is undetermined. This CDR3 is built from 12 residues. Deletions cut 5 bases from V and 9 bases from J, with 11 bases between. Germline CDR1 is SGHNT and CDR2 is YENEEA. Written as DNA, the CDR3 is TGTGCCAGCAGCATTGATCGCAGTGAGCAGTTCTTC. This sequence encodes CASSIDRSEQFF.

CDR3 coding DNA: TGTGCTAGTGGTTTGTTAGCGGGAGGTTTAAATGAGCAGTTCTTC. Amino acids: CASGLLAGGLNEQFF. The J gene is TRBJ2-1, the V gene TRBV12-5; TRBD2 matches at 10 bases. J lost 7 bases, V lost 2 bases, and 5 bases had no gene match. Looked up from germline, CDR1 is LGHNT and CDR2 is FRNRAP. This CDR3 comprises 15 residues. Drawing the rest from reference TRBV12-5 and TRBJ2-1, the complete variable domain is DARVTQTPRHKVTEMGQEVTMRCQPILGHNTVFWYRQTMMQGLELLAYFRNRAPLDDSGMPKDRFSAEMPDATLATLKIQPSEPRDSAVYFCASGLLAGGLNEQFFGPGTRLTVL.

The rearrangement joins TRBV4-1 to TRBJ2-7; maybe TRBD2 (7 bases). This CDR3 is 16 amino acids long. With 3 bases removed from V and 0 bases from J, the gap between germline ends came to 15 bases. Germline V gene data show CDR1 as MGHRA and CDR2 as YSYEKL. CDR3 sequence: CASSHPGGAVSYEQYF. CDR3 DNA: TGCGCCAGCAGCCACCCTGGGGGGGCCGTCTCCTACGAGCAGTACTTC.

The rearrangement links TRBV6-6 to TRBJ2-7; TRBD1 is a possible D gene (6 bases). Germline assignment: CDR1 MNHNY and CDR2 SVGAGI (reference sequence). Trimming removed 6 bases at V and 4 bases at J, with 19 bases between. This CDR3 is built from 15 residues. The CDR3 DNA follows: TGTGCCAGCAGGTCCCAGGGGAGACGCGTTTACGAGCAGTACTTC. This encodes CASRSQGRRVYEQYF.

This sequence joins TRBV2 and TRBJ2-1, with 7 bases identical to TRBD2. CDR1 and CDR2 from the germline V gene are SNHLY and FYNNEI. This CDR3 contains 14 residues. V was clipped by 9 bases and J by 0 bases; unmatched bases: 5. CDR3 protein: CARAGRGSYNEQFF. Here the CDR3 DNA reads TGTGCCAGGGCGGGGAGGGGCTCCTACAATGAGCAGTTCTTC.

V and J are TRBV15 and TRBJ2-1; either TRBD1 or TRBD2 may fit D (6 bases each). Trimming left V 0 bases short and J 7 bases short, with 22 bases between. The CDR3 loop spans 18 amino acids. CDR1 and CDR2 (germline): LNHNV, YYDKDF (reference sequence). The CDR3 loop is CATSRDLGVVRGLNEQFF. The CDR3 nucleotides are TGTGCCACCAGCAGAGACCTCGGTGTAGTTCGGGGGCTAAATGAGCAGTTCTTC.

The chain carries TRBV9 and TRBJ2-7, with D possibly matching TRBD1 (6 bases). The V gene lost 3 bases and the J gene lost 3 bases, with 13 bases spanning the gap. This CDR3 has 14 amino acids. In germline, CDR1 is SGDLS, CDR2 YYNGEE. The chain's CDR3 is CASSAQLQGYEQYF. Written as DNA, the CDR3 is TGTGCCAGCAGCGCCCAACTACAGGGCTACGAGCAGTACTTC. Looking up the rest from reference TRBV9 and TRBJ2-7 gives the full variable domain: DSGVTQTPKHLITATGQRVTLRCSPRSGDLSVYWYQQSLDQGLQFLIQYYNGEERAKGNILERFSAQQFPDLHSELNLSSLELGDSALYFCASSAQLQGYEQYFGPGTRLTVT.

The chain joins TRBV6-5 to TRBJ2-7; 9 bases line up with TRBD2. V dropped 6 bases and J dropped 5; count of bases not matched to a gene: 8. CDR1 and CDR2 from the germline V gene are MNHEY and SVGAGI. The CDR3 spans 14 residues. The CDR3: CASRQAGTSHEQYF. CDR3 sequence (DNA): TGTGCCAGCAGACAAGCCGGGACTAGCCACGAGCAGTACTTC.

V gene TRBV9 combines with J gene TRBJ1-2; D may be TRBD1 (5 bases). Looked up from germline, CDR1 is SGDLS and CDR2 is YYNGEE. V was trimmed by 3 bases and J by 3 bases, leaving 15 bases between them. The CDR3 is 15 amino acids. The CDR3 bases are TGTGCCAGCAGCGCCGACGGGGCCCTTTACTATGGCTACACCTTC. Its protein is CASSADGALYYGYTF.

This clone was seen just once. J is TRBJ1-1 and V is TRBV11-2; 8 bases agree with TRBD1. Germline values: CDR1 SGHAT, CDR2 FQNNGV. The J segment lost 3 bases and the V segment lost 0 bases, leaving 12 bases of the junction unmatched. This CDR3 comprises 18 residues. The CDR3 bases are TGTGCCAGCAGCTTAGATCCGGGGGCAGGGGGCAGGGACACTGAAGCTTTCTTT. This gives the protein CASSLDPGAGGRDTEAFF.

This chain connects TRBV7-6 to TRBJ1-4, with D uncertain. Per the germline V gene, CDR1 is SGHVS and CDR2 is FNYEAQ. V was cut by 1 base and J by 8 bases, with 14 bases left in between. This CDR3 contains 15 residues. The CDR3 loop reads CASSLDVGSEEKLFF. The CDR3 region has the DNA TGTGCCAGCAGCTTAGATGTAGGGTCTGAGGAAAAACTGTTTTTT.

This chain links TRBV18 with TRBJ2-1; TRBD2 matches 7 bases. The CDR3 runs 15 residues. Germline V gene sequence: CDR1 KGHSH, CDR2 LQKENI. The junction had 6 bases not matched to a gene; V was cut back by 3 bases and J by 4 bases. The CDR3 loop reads CASSPPVAGYNEQFF. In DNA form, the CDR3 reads TGTGCCAGCTCACCCCCCGTAGCGGGTTACAATGAGCAGTTCTTC.

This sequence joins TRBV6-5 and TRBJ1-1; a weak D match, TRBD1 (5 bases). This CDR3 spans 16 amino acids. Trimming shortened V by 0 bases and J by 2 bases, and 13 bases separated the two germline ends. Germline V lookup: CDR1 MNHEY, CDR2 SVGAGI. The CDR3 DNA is TGTGCCAGCAGTTACTCGGGGGACGTTCGAAACACTGAAGCTTTCTTT. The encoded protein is CASSYSGDVRNTEAFF.

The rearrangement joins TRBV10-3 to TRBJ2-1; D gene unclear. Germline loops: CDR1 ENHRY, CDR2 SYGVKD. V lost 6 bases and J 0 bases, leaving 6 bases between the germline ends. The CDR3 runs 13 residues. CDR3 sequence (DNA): TGTGCCATCAGACTTAGCTCCTACAATGAGCAGTTCTTC. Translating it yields CAIRLSSYNEQFF.

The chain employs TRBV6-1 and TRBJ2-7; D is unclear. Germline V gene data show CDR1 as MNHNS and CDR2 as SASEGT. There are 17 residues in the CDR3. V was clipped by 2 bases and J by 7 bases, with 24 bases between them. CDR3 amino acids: CASSESPPDTRPGEQYF. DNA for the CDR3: TGTGCCAGCAGTGAATCCCCCCCCGACACCCGCCCTGGGGAGCAGTACTTC.

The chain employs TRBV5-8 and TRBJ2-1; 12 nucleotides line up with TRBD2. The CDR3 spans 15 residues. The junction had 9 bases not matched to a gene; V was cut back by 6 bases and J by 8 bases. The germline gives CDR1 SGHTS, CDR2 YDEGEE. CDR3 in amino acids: CASIRGTSGHDEQFF. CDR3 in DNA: TGTGCCAGCATCCGGGGGACTAGCGGGCATGATGAGCAGTTCTTC.

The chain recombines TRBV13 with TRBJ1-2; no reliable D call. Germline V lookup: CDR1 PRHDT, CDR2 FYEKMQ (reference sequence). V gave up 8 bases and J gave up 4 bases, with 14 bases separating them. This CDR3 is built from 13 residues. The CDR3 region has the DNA TGTGCCAGCCAGGCTATCCGATCCTATGGCTACACCTTC. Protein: CASQAIRSYGYTF.

The CDR3 spells CASSRTGAFYEQYF. The CDR3 DNA reads as TGTGCCAGCAGCAGGACAGGGGCCTTCTACGAGCAGTACTTC. V gene TRBV5-5 combines with J gene TRBJ2-7, with TRBD1 matching over 9 bases. The CDR3 is 14 amino acids. Germline-derived CDR1 and CDR2 are SGHKS and YYEKEE (reference sequence). The V segment lost 4 bases and the J segment 3 bases; nucleotides outside the gene matches: 5.

This chain's CDR3 is CASSWGLAGFTDTQYF. Here the CDR3 DNA reads TGCGCCAGCAGCTGGGGACTAGCGGGTTTCACAGATACGCAGTATTTT. The chain uses TRBV5-1 and TRBJ2-3, with TRBD2 matching over 12 bases. The CDR3 loop spans 16 amino acids. The V segment lost 3 bases and the J segment 2 bases; nucleotides outside the gene matches: 4. Germline assignment: CDR1 SGHRS and CDR2 YFSETQ.

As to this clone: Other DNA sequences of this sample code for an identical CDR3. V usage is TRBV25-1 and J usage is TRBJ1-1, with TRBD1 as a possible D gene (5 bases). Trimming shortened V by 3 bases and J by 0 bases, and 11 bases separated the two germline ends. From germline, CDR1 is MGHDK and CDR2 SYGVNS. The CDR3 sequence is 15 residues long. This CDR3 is CASSECGQLNTEAFF. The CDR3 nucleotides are TGTGCCAGCAGTGAGTGCGGACAACTGAACACTGAAGCTTTCTTT.

CDR3 region: CASSQGEGPRRSYNEQFF. The CDR3 DNA reads as TGCGCCAGCAGCCAAGGCGAGGGGCCCCGAAGGTCCTACAATGAGCAGTTCTTC. V and J are TRBV4-1 and TRBJ2-1; D may correspond to TRBD1 or TRBD2 (5 bases each). CDR3 length: 18 residues. V lost 1 base and J 1 base, leaving 17 bases between the germline ends. CDR1 and CDR2 from the germline V gene are MGHRA and YSYEKL.

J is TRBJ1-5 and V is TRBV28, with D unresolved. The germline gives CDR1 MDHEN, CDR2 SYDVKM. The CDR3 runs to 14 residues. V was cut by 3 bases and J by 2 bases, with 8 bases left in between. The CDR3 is CASSFSRGNQPQHF. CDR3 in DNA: TGTGCCAGCAGTTTTAGTAGGGGCAATCAGCCCCAGCATTTT. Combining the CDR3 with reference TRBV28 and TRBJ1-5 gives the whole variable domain DVKVTQSSRYLVKRTGEKVFLECVQDMDHENMFWYRQDPGLGLRLIYFSYDVKMKEKGDIPEGYSVSREKKERFSLILESASTNQTSMYLCASSFSRGNQPQHFGDGTRLSIL.

In nucleotides, the CDR3 is TGTGCCAGCAGCCGTCGTCTCCCCTCGGCTGGGGCCAACGTCCTGACTTTC. It encodes CASSRRLPSAGANVLTF. The chain links TRBV5-4 to TRBJ2-6; D gene unclear. The CDR3 is 17 amino acids. V was clipped by 4 bases and J by 2 bases, with 16 bases between them. Germline CDR1 SGHNT, CDR2 YYREEE (reference sequence). Full variable domain (remainder filled in from reference TRBV5-4 and TRBJ2-6): ETGVTQSPTHLIKTRGQQVTLRCSSQSGHNTVSWYQQALGQGPQFIFQYYREEENGRGNFPPRFSGLQFPNYSSELNVNALELDDSALYLCASSRRLPSAGANVLTFGAGSRLTVL.

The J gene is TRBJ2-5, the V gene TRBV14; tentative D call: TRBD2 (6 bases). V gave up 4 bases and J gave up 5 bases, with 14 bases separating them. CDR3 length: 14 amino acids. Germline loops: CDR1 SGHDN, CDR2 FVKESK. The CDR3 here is CASSRRGWGETQYF. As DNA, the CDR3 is TGTGCCAGCAGCCGGAGGGGATGGGGGGAGACCCAGTACTTC.